The text below deals with one T cell receptor beta chain. The antigen is not known. These data are taken from a study of T cell responses to AZD1222 COVID-19 vaccine. From germline, CDR1 is SQVTM and CDR2 ANQGSEA. There are 14 residues in the CDR3. The ends were cut back, 1 base at V and 2 bases at J, with 9 bases in the middle. Study-wide points: Of the AZD1222 recipients, only 5 to 7 were seropositive at baseline. Donors skewed white British and female; clonal diversity was possibly underestimated.

Clones were read by immunoSEQ multiplex PCR, and TCRdb kept only the in-frame ones, dropping some. The sample has roughly 100,000 clones, approximately 86% seen once. This sequence was found in an adult in good health. Sample: peripheral blood, taken on day 0 of AZD1222 vaccination. This chain connects TRBV29-1 to TRBJ2-1; D unresolved. The CDR3 bases are TGCAGCGTTGAAGTCATCAATGCCTACAATGAGCAGTTCTTC. Residues: CSVEVINAYNEQFF.